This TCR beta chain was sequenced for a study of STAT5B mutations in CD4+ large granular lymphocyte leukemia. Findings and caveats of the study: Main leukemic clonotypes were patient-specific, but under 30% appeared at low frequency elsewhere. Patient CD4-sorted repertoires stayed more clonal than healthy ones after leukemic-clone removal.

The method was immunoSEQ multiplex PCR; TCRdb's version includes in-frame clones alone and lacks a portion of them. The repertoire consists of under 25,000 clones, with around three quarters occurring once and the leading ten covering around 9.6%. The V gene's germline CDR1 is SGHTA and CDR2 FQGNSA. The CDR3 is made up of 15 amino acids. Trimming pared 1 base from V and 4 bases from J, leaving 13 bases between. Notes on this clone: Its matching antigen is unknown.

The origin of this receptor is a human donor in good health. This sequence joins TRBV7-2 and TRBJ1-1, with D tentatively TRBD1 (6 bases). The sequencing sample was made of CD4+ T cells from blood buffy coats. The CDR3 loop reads CASSLEGGGVTEAFF. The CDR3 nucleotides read TGTGCCAGCAGCTTAGAAGGGGGTGGGGTCACTGAAGCTTTCTTT.